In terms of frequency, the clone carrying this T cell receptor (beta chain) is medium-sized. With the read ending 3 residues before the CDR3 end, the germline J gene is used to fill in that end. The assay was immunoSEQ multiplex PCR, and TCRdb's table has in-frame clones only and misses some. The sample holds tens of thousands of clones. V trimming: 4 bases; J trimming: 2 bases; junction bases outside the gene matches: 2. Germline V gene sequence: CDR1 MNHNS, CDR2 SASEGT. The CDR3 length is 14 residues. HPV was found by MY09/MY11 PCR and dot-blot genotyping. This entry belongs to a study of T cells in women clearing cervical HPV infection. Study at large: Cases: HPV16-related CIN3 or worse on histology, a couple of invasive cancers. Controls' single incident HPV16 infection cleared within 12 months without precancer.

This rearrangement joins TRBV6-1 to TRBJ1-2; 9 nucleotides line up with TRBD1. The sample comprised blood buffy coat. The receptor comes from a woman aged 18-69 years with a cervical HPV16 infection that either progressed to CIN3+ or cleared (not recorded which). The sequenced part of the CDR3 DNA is TGTGCCAGCAGTGGAGGGACAGGGAACTATGGC. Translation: CASSGGTGNYG. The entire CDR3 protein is CASSGGTGNYGYTF.